The 8 T cell receptor beta chains given below trace back to one sample, sequenced in a study of T cells in Graves' hyperthyroidism and ophthalmopathy. Amplified TCR beta CDR3 regions derived from RNA transcripts. Primed by the HTBI set, a first-round RT-PCR was run on the TCR CDR3. Via MiXCR, TCRdb re-called the multiplex PCR reads, giving one row per CDR3 protein. The repertoire holds about 640,000 distinct CDR3 sequences, with less than 25% as singletons. The specimen was blood. These receptors came from a man aged 25-40 years with Graves' ophthalmopathy.

This clonotype came up a few times. The genes are TRBV7-3 and TRBJ2-2; D ambiguous. CDR1 is SGHTA and CDR2 is FQGTGA in the germline V gene. The CDR3 has 15 residues. V lost 1 base and J lost 0, with 6 bases in between. In nucleotides, the CDR3 is TGTGCCAGCAGCTTAAATGGGGCGAACACCGGGGAGCTGTTTTTT. This translates into CASSLNGANTGELFF.

This clonotype was picked up many times. The chain carries TRBV7-9 and TRBJ2-1; D is unclear. The V end lost 1 base, the J end lost 9 bases, and 7 bases lay between the germline ends. CDR1 SEHNR and CDR2 FQNEAQ come from the germline V gene (reference sequence). The CDR3 loop spans 12 amino acids. The CDR3 region is CASSLGTGEQFF. The CDR3 DNA is TGTGCCAGCAGCTTAGGAACGGGTGAGCAGTTCTTC.

With respect to this clonotype: Relative to the germline gene, one junction end is altered; a read error may explain this. The chain has TRBV18 and TRBJ2-7, with TRBD2 as a possible D gene (5 bases). The CDR3 spans 15 residues. From germline, CDR1 is KGHSH and CDR2 LQKENI. The CDR3 region is CASSPPVRAGYEQYF. CDR3 coding DNA: TGTGCCAGCTCCCCACCGGTGAGGGCCGGCTACGAGCAGTACTTC.

With respect to this clonotype: A much larger clone lies one base from this, so it may be a read error. The chain employs TRBV7-2 and TRBJ2-1; 9 bases are shared with TRBD2. V trimming: 3 bases; J trimming: 6 bases; junction bases outside the gene matches: 3. Germline loops: CDR1 SGHTA, CDR2 FQGNSA. This CDR3 contains 14 residues. CDR3 bases: TGTGCCAGCAGCTTCGGGACTAGCTCCAATGAGCAGTTCTTC. Translated, it gives CASSFGTSSNEQFF.

V is TRBV20-1 and J is TRBJ2-1, with a weak D call TRBD2 (6 bases). From germline, CDR1 is DFQATT and CDR2 SNEGSKA (reference sequence). The CDR3 extends over 16 amino acids. Trimming took 1 base from V and 0 from J, leaving 13 bases between them. CDR3 residues: CSARASRGSSYNEQFF. The CDR3 DNA sequence: TGCAGTGCTAGAGCGAGTCGGGGGAGCTCCTACAATGAGCAGTTCTTC.

The chain links TRBV9 to TRBJ2-5; 7 nucleotides line up with TRBD2. The germline V gene encodes CDR1 SGDLS and CDR2 YYNGEE. The CDR3 length is 17 residues. Trimming at V came to 0 bases and at J to 5 bases, leaving 13 bases not matched to a gene. CDR3 DNA: TGTGCCAGCAGCGTAGGGTTCGACGGGAGACTAGCCGAGACCCAGTACTTC. It yields the protein CASSVGFDGRLAETQYF. Supplemented by reference TRBV9 and TRBJ2-5, the full variable domain reads DSGVTQTPKHLITATGQRVTLRCSPRSGDLSVYWYQQSLDQGLQFLIQYYNGEERAKGNILERFSAQQFPDLHSELNLSSLELGDSALYFCASSVGFDGRLAETQYFGPGTRLLVL.

The chain recombines TRBV28 with TRBJ2-1; D call uncertain. The length of the CDR3 is 13 residues. Deletions cut 2 bases from V and 5 bases from J, with 7 bases between. Germline V gives CDR1 MDHEN, CDR2 SYDVKM. CDR3 sequence: CASSLILNNEQFF. DNA of the CDR3: TGTGCCAGCAGTTTAATTCTGAACAATGAGCAGTTCTTC.

This clonotype came up many times. J is TRBJ2-3 and V is TRBV27; the D gene is possibly TRBD2 (5 bases). Trimming stripped 5 bases from V and 4 bases from J, with 16 bases between. The germline gives CDR1 MNHEY, CDR2 SMNVEV (reference sequence). The CDR3 extends over 15 amino acids. Here the CDR3 DNA reads TGTGCCAGCAGTCCACTAGGGTTTCAATCAGATACGCAGTATTTT. Protein: CASSPLGFQSDTQYF.